Listed here are 12 T cell receptor beta chains from one sample, sequenced in a study of persistence of HIV-infected CD4 T cells. No antigen is known for these receptors. The libraries were made with immunoSEQ version 4 in survey mode. Repertoires were generated with immunoSEQ multiplex PCR, while TCRdb's copy carries only in-frame clones and drops some. The sample lists about 36,000 clones; about 84% were seen once. An overlapping HIV-1 Gag peptide pool stimulated these cells at about 1 ug/peptide/mL. Sorted nonresponding memory CD4+ T cells were CD40L-negative, CD69-negative, CD45RO-high. The source material was cultured CD4+ T cells from PBMCs, sampled from a patient who received antiretroviral therapy. The receptors stem from an adult with HIV. The donor label of this sample is uncertain.

The J gene is TRBJ2-7, the V gene TRBV28; 13 bases are shared with TRBD2. The germline V gene has CDR1 MDHEN and CDR2 SYDVKM. This CDR3 is built from 18 residues. The ends lost 4 bases at V and 1 base at J; junction bases unmatched: 10. CDR3 bases: TGTGCCAGCAGTTCCAGGGGACTAGCGGGGAGCGGGTCCTACGAGCAGTACTTC. It yields the protein CASSSRGLAGSGSYEQYF.

The CDR3 sequence is CASSYTGTGAHEQYF. CDR3 nucleotide sequence: TGTGCCAGCAGTTACACCGGGACAGGGGCCCACGAGCAGTACTTC. The rearrangement uses TRBV6-5 and TRBJ2-7; 10 bases map to TRBD1. The CDR3 length is 15 residues. V was clipped by 2 bases and J by 5 bases; unmatched bases: 6. The germline gives CDR1 MNHEY, CDR2 SVGAGI.

The V and J genes are TRBV27 and TRBJ2-1; TRBD2 matches 9 bases. The CDR3 contains 16 residues. The J segment lost 6 bases and the V segment lost 8 bases, leaving 14 bases of the junction unmatched. Per the germline V gene, CDR1 is MNHEY and CDR2 is SMNVEV (reference sequence). The DNA for the CDR3 is TGTGCCAGCCAGGGCTCGGGTAGCGGGGGTTCCAATGAGCAGTTCTTC. The encoded protein is CASQGSGSGGSNEQFF.

The chain has TRBV5-4 and TRBJ1-2; no reliable D call. The CDR3 is 14 residues long. Germline V lookup: CDR1 SGHNT, CDR2 YYREEE (reference sequence). Trimming cost V 0 bases and J 4 bases, with 10 bases left between them. The CDR3 DNA reads TGTGCCAGCAGCTTGGGAGAAGGACTCTATGGCTACACCTTC. Encoded protein: CASSLGEGLYGYTF.

This clone was seen only once. V usage is TRBV3-1 (or the pseudogene TRBV3-2) and J usage is TRBJ1-1; D unresolved. Per germline, CDR1 LGHDT and CDR2 YNNKEL (reference sequence). V was clipped by 4 bases and J by 5 bases, with 14 bases between them. The CDR3 has 14 residues. CDR3 sequence: CASSLATPGTEAFF. The DNA of the CDR3 is TGTGCCAGCAGCCTAGCGACCCCCGGGACTGAAGCTTTCTTT.

This chain uses TRBV5-1 with TRBJ2-7; 7 nucleotides agree with TRBD1. This CDR3 region has 13 residues. The V segment lost 1 base and the J segment 2 bases; nucleotides outside the gene matches: 0. The germline V gene has CDR1 SGHRS and CDR2 YFSETQ. The DNA of the CDR3 is TGCGCCAGCAGCTTGACAGGGGCCTACGAGCAGTACTTC. Translation: CASSLTGAYEQYF.

V is TRBV3-1 (or the pseudogene TRBV3-2) and J is TRBJ2-7, with TRBD1 matching 10 bases. V lost 1 base to trimming and J lost 11 bases; unmatched junction nucleotides: 5. The CDR3 extends over 13 amino acids. Germline V gene data show CDR1 as LGHDT and CDR2 as YNNKEL (reference sequence). The chain's CDR3 is CASSQVGQGMEYF. The CDR3 nucleotides are TGTGCCAGCAGCCAAGTGGGACAGGGGATGGAGTACTTC.

This sequence joins TRBV5-1 and TRBJ1-1; 10 bases agree with TRBD1. This CDR3 comprises 16 residues. Germline V gives CDR1 SGHRS, CDR2 YFSETQ. V trimming: 4 bases; J trimming: 5 bases; junction bases outside the gene matches: 11. The CDR3 sequence is CASSLRTGGLGTEAFF. For the CDR3, the DNA is TGCGCCAGCAGCCTCAGGACAGGGGGACTGGGGACTGAAGCTTTCTTT. Complete variable domain (other parts from reference TRBV5-1 and TRBJ1-1): KAGVTQTPRYLIKTRGQQVTLSCSPISGHRSVSWYQQTPGQGLQFLFEYFSETQRNKGNFPGRFSGRQFSNSRSEMNVSTLELGDSALYLCASSLRTGGLGTEAFFGQGTRLTVV.

V gene TRBV19 combines with J gene TRBJ1-1; D remains unclear. The V end lost 3 bases, the J end lost 5 bases, and 16 bases lay between the germline ends. CDR1 is LNHDA and CDR2 is SQIVND in the germline V gene (reference sequence). The CDR3 spans 15 residues. The CDR3 spells CASSIPDTRATEAFF. The CDR3 region has the DNA TGTGCCAGTAGTATCCCAGACACCCGAGCGACTGAAGCTTTCTTT.

The chain links TRBV5-5 to TRBJ1-1; a possible D gene is TRBD1 (5 bases). CDR1 and CDR2 (germline): SGHKS, YYEKEE (reference sequence). This CDR3 region has 13 residues. The ends were cut back, 2 bases at V and 3 bases at J, with 8 bases in the middle. CDR3 in amino acids: CASSFGGDTEAFF. The DNA of the CDR3 is TGTGCCAGCAGCTTTGGGGGGGACACTGAAGCTTTCTTT.

This chain joins TRBV4-1 and TRBJ2-1, with TRBD2 identical over 7 bases. Germline V lookup: CDR1 MGHRA, CDR2 YSYEKL. V gave up 0 bases and J gave up 9 bases; unmatched junction bases: 17. This CDR3 spans 18 amino acids. The CDR3, as DNA: TGCGCCAGCAGCCAAGATAAGACCGCGTATGCGGGGGAGGTTGAGCAGTTCTTC. Protein product: CASSQDKTAYAGEVEQFF.

The chain recombines TRBV9 with TRBJ1-6; D is uncertain. Trimming took 4 bases from V and 7 from J, leaving 9 bases between them. The CDR3 runs 13 residues. Germline CDR1 is SGDLS and CDR2 is YYNGEE. The CDR3: CASSPLRNSPLHF. In nucleotides, the CDR3 is TGTGCCAGCAGCCCCTTGAGGAATTCACCCCTCCACTTT.